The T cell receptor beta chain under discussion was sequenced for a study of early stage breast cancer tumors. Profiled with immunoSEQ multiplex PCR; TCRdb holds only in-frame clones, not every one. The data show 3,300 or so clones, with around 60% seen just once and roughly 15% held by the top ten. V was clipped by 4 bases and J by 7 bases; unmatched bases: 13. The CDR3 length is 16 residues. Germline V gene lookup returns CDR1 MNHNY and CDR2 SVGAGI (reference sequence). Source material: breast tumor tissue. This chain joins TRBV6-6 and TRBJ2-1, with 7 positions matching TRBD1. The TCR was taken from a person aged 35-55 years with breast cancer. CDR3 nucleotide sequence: TGTGCCAGCAGTTTTTCCCTGGGAGAGGGGGCGAATGAGCAGTTCTTC. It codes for CASSFSLGEGANEQFF.